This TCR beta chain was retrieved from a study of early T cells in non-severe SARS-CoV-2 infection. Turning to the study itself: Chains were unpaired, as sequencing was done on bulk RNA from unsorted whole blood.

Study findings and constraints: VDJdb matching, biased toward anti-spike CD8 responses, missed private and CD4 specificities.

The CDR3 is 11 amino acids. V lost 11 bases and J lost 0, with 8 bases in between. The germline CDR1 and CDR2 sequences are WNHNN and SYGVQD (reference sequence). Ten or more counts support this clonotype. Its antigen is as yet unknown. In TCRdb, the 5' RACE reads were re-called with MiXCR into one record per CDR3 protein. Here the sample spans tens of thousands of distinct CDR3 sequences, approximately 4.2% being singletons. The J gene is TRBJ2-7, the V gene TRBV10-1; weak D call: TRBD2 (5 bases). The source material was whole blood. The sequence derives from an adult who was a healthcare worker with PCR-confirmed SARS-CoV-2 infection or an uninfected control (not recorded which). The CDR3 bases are TGCGCCTCGGGGAGCTCCTACGAGCAGTACTTC. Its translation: CASGSSYEQYF.